The TCR beta chain described here comes from a study of cytomegalovirus exposure and HLA in healthy donors. In germline, CDR1 is SGHDT, CDR2 YYEEEE. V lost 0 bases and J 7 bases, leaving 8 bases between the germline ends. This CDR3 spans 13 amino acids. The PCR employed 60 Vbeta primers together with 13 Jbeta primers. Data came from immunoSEQ multiplex PCR; TCRdb stores just in-frame clones and leaves some out. Here the sample spans under 150,000 clones, about four fifths being singletons. This TCR was recovered from a woman aged 18-29 years in good health and CMV-seronegative. The V gene is TRBV5-6, the J gene TRBJ2-1; maybe TRBD2 (6 bases). The sequenced sample consisted of PBMCs. Here the CDR3 reads CASSLAGGNEQFF. Written as DNA, the CDR3 is TGTGCCAGCAGCTTGGCCGGGGGAAATGAGCAGTTCTTC.